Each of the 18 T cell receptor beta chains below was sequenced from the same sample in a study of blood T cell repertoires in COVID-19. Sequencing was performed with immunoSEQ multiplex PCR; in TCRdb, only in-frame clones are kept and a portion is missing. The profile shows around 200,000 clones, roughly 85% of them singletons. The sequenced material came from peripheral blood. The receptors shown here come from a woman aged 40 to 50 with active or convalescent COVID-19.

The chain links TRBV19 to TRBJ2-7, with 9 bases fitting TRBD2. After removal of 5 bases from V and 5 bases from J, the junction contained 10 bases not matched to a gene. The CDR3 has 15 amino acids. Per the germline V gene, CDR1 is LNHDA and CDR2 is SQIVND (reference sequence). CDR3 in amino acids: CASSSIAGASHEQYF. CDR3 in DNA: TGTGCCAGTAGTTCTATAGCGGGAGCTTCCCACGAGCAGTACTTC.

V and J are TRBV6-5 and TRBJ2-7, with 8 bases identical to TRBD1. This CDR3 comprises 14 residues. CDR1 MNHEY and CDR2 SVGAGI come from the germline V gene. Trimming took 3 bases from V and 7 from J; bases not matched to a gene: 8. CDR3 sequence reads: CASSYGQGAREQYF. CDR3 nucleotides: TGTGCCAGCAGTTATGGGCAGGGGGCGCGAGAGCAGTACTTC.

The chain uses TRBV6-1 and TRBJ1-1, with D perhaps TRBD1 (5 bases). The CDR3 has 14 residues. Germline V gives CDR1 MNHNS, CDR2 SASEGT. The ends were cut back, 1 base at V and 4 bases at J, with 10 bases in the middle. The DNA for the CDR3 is TGTGCCAGCAGTGAAGAGGGGCTGGGCACTGAAGCTTTCTTT. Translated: CASSEEGLGTEAFF.

The CDR3 region is CASSLGSDMNTEAFF. The CDR3 DNA is TGTGCCAGCAGCTTAGGGTCCGACATGAACACTGAAGCTTTCTTT. The rearrangement joins TRBV7-6 to TRBJ1-1, with unresolved D. The germline gives CDR1 SGHVS, CDR2 FNYEAQ. The ends were cut back, 1 base at V and 0 bases at J, with 9 bases in the middle. The CDR3 covers 15 residues.

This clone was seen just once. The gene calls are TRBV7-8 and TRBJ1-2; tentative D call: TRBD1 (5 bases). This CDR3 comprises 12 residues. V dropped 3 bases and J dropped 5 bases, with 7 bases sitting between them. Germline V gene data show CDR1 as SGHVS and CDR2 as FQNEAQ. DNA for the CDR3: TGTGCCAGCAGCTTCGGGGGTTATGGCTACACCTTC. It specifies CASSFGGYGYTF.

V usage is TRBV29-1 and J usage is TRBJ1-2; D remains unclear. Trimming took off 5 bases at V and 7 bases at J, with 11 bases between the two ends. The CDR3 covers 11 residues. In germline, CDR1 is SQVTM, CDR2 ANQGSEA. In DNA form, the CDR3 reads TGCAGCGTTAAGCGGGAGGGTGGCTACACCTTC. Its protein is CSVKREGGYTF. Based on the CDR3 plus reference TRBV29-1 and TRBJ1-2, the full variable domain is SAVISQKPSRDICQRGTSLTIQCQVDSQVTMMFWYRQQPGQSLTLIATANQGSEATYESGFVIDKFPISRPNLTFSTLTVSNMSPEDSSIYLCSVKREGGYTFGSGTRLTVV.

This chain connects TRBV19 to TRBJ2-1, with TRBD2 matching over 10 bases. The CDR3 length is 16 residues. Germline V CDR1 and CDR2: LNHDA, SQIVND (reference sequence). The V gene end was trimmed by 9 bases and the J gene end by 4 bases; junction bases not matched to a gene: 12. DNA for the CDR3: TGTGCCAGCAGGAAAGCGGGAGGGCGACGTTACAATGAGCAGTTCTTC. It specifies CASRKAGGRRYNEQFF. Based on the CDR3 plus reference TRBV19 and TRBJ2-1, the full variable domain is DGGITQSPKYLFRKEGQNVTLSCEQNLNHDAMYWYRQDPGQGLRLIYYSQIVNDFQKGDIAEGYSVSREKKESFPLTVTSAQKNPTAFYLCASRKAGGRRYNEQFFGPGTRLTVL.

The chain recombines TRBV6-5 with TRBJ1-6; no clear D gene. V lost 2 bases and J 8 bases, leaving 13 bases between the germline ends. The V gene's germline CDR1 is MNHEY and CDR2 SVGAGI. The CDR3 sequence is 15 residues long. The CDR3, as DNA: TGTGCCAGCAGTTACGAGACGGGTAGAGATTCACCCCTCCACTTT. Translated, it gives CASSYETGRDSPLHF.

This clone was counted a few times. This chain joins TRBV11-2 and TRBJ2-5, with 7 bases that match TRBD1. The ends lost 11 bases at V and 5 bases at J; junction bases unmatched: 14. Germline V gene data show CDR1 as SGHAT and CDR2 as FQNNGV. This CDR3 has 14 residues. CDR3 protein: CASSKGAQEETQYF. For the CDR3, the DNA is TGTGCCTCATCGAAGGGGGCGCAGGAGGAGACCCAGTACTTC. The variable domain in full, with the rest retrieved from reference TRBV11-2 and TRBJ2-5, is EAGVAQSPRYKIIEKRQSVAFWCNPISGHATLYWYQQILGQGPKLLIQFQNNGVVDDSQLPKDRFSAERLKGVDSTLKIQPAKLEDSAVYLCASSKGAQEETQYFGPGTRLLVL.

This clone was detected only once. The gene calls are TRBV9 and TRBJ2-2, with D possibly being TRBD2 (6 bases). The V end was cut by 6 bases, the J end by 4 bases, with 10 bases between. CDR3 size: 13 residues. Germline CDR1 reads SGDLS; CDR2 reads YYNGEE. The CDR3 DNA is TGTGCCAGCACCGGCGGGGTCACCGGGGAGCTGTTTTTT. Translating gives CASTGGVTGELFF.

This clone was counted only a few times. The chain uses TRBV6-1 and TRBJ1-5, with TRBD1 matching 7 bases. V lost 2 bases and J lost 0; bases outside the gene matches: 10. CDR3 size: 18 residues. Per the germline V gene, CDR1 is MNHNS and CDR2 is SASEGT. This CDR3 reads CASSETAGTAYSNQPQHF. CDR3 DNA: TGTGCCAGCAGTGAAACAGCCGGGACAGCGTATAGCAATCAGCCCCAGCATTTT.

The CDR3 DNA sequence: TGTGCCACGGGGACAGGGGGCGCGAACACTGAAGCTTTCTTT. Translated, it gives CATGTGGANTEAFF. The V call is TRBV10-3, the J call TRBJ1-1; TRBD1 matches at 12 bases. The CDR3 has 14 residues. CDR1 and CDR2 from the germline V gene are ENHRY and SYGVKD. V was clipped by 10 bases and J by 1 base; unmatched bases: 4.

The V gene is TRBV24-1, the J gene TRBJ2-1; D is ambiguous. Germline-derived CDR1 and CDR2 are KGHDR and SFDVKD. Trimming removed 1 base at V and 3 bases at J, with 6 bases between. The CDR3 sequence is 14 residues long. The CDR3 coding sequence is TGTGCCACCAGTGATTTTAACAACTACAATGAGCAGTTCTTC. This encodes CATSDFNNYNEQFF.

The CDR3 DNA follows: TGTGCCAGCAGTTTGCCGGGGTACTACGAGCAGTACTTC. It codes for CASSLPGYYEQYF. The V and J genes are TRBV12-3 or TRBV12-4 and TRBJ2-7, with D perhaps matching TRBD2 (5 bases). The V gene lost 3 bases and the J gene lost 3 bases, with 9 bases spanning the gap. The CDR3 contains 13 residues.

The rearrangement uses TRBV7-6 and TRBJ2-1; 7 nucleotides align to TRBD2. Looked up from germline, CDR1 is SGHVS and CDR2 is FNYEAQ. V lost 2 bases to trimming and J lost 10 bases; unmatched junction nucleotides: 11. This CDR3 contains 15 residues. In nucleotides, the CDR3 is TGTGCCAGCAGCTTAACCTCGGGACTACTTCTGGAGCAGTTCTTC. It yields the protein CASSLTSGLLLEQFF.

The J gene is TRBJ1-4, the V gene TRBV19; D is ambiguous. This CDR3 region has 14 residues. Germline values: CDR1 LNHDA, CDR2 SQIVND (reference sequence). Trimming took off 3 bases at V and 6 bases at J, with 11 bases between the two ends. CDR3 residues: CASSIGGRDEKLFF. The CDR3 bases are TGTGCCAGTAGTATCGGCGGGAGGGATGAAAAACTGTTTTTT.

The CDR3 protein is CASSLGQGVRTDTQYF. The CDR3 nucleotides read TGCGCCAGCAGCTTGGGCCAGGGGGTTCGGACAGATACGCAGTATTTT. V usage is TRBV5-1 and J usage is TRBJ2-3, with 7 bases matching TRBD1. The germline V gene has CDR1 SGHRS and CDR2 YFSETQ. V shed 0 bases and J 3 bases; nucleotides not matched to a gene: 7. The CDR3 loop spans 16 amino acids.

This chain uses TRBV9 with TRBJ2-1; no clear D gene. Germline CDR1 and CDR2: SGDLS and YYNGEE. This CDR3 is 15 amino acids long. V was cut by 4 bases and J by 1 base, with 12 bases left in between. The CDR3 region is CASSKGERSYNEQFF. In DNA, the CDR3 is TGTGCCAGCAGCAAAGGAGAGAGGTCCTACAATGAGCAGTTCTTC.